This is a list of T cell receptor beta chains from one sample in a study of T cell clonotyping in hematopoietic cell transplantation. Repertoires were generated with immunoSEQ multiplex PCR, while TCRdb's copy carries only in-frame clones and drops some. The sample holds fewer than 6,000 clones, 77% seen once. Sequences were derived from PBMCs, sampled 100 days after allogeneic stem cell transplant. Receptor source: a male patient aged 45-59 years who had an allogeneic stem cell transplant from an unrelated donor, so the T cells may come from the graft donor. Some clones in this sample may be carry-over from other donors' samples. Both conserved end residues are part of each CDR3. D genes are given only for firm matches. The size of a clone is reported for some rows only, either as once, few or many, or as a class for expanded clones.

D gene	clone size	V gene	J gene	CDR3 DNA	CDR3 protein
NA	once	TRBV27	TRBJ1-2	TGTGCCAGCAGCCCACATCGGGGAGGCTACACCTTC	CASSPHRGGYTF
NA	NA	TRBV5-6	TRBJ2-1	TGTGCCAGCAGCTTGGGTGGCATTCCGCTGTACAATGAGCAGTTCTTC	CASSLGGIPLYNEQFF
TRBD2	NA	TRBV5-4	TRBJ2-7	TGTGCCAGCAGCTTCTCTAGCGGACCGCTCTACGAGCAGTACTTC	CASSFSSGPLYEQYF
NA	NA	TRBV2	TRBJ1-4	TGTGCCACCCTACGAGGGTCGGGTGAAAAACTGTTTTTT	CATLRGSGEKLFF
NA	NA	TRBV7-2	TRBJ1-6	TGTGCCAGCAGTTCTTCAGGGGACTCACCCCTCCACTTT	CASSSSGDSPLHF
NA	NA	TRBV6-1	TRBJ1-2	TGTGCCAGCAGTGATGGCAGCCCTAACTATGGCTACACCTTC	CASSDGSPNYGYTF
NA	NA	TRBV19	TRBJ1-2	TGTGCCAGTAGTACTGCGATCTCCTATGGCTACACCTTC	CASSTAISYGYTF
NA	NA	TRBV5-1	TRBJ1-1	TGCGCCAGCAGCTTAACTTCAGGGGACACTGAAGCTTTCTTT	CASSLTSGDTEAFF
NA	NA	TRBV5-1	TRBJ2-5	TGCGCCAGCAGCTTGCTGTACGTGGGGGAGACCCAGTACTTC	CASSLLYVGETQYF
TRBD1	NA	TRBV5-1	TRBJ1-1	TGCGCCAGCAGCACCCTGACAGGGGCGAACACTGAAGCTTTCTTT	CASSTLTGANTEAFF
TRBD1	few	TRBV28	TRBJ1-2	TGTGCCAGCAGTTTCCCGGGACAGTGGGTTAACTATGGCTACACCTTC	CASSFPGQWVNYGYTF
TRBD2	few	TRBV9	TRBJ2-5	TGTGCCAGCAGCGTCTTTGGGGGGGAAGGGGAGACCCAGTACTTC	CASSVFGGEGETQYF
TRBD2	NA	TRBV29-1	TRBJ2-1	TGCAGCGTTGAAGACCAGCGGGGGGGCTACAATGAGCAGTTCTTC	CSVEDQRGGYNEQFF
NA	NA	TRBV5-1	TRBJ2-7	TGCGCCAGCAGCTCGGCGTGGGCCCCCTACGAGCAGTACTTC	CASSSAWAPYEQYF
NA	NA	TRBV4-2	TRBJ1-2	TGTGCCAGCAGCCAAGATCTGGAGGGGCCCTATGGCTACACCTTC	CASSQDLEGPYGYTF
TRBD2	NA	TRBV5-1	TRBJ2-3	TGCGCCAGCAGCTTGGTTAGCGGGGCAGATACGCAGTATTTT	CASSLVSGADTQYF
TRBD1	NA	TRBV6-4	TRBJ2-3	TGTGCCAGCAGTGAGACGACAGGGGCAGATACGCAGTATTTT	CASSETTGADTQYF
NA	NA	TRBV5-1	TRBJ1-2	TGCGCCAGCAGGGACAACTATGGCTACACCTTC	CASRDNYGYTF
NA	large	TRBV5-4	TRBJ2-1	TGTGCCAGCAGCCCGGACTACGTCGGTGAGCAGTTCTTC	CASSPDYVGEQFF
TRBD2	NA	TRBV7-8	TRBJ2-4	TGTGCCAGCAGCGCGGGACTAGCGGGAGCGGGAAACATTCAGTACTTC	CASSAGLAGAGNIQYF
TRBD1	NA	TRBV30	TRBJ1-5	TGTGCCTCCGGACAGGGAGGCCAGCCCCAGCATTTT	CASGQGGQPQHF
TRBD1	medium-sized	TRBV28	TRBJ1-1	TGTGCCAGCAGGGAGACCTCAGACAGGGCGAACACTGAAGCTTTCTTT	CASRETSDRANTEAFF
TRBD2	NA	TRBV30	TRBJ2-7	TGTGCCTGGAGTTCGCGCGCGGGAGGGCCTGGGAGCGAGCAGTACTTC	CAWSSRAGGPGSEQYF
NA	NA	TRBV5-4	TRBJ1-2	TGTGCCAGCAGCTTCCGGGACTATGGCTACACCTTC	CASSFRDYGYTF
NA	NA	TRBV30	TRBJ1-3	TGTGCCTGGACTTATGGAAACACCATATATTTT	CAWTYGNTIYF
NA	NA	TRBV7-8	TRBJ2-1	TGTGCCAGCAGTAGAGGGAATGAGCAGTTCTTC	CASSRGNEQFF
NA	once	TRBV4-1	TRBJ2-3	TGCGCCAGCAGCCAAGATGACATAAATGGCAAGAGGGATACGCAGTATTTT	CASSQDDINGKRDTQYF
TRBD1	NA	TRBV5-8	TRBJ1-1	TGTGCCAGCAGCTCCGGGACAGGGATGGCTCCGGACACTGAAGCTTTCTTT	CASSSGTGMAPDTEAFF
TRBD1	NA	TRBV6-1	TRBJ1-5	TGTGCCAGCAGTGGGGGGACAGGGGGGAATCAGCCCCAGCATTTT	CASSGGTGGNQPQHF
NA	NA	TRBV7-2	TRBJ1-3	TGTGCCAGCAGCTTAGTCGGTACAGGGCCCTCTGGAAACACCATATATTTT	CASSLVGTGPSGNTIYF
NA	few	TRBV9	TRBJ2-7	TGTGCCAGCGGGACGGGACACTACGAGCAGTACTTC	CASGTGHYEQYF
TRBD1	NA	TRBV30	TRBJ1-5	TGTGCCTGGGAGGGAGGGGGCGATCAGCCCCAGCATTTT	CAWEGGGDQPQHF
TRBD1	NA	TRBV5-1	TRBJ2-7	TGCGCCAGCAGCTGGACAGGGGGCGGACACGAGCAGTACTTC	CASSWTGGGHEQYF
NA	NA	TRBV6-5	TRBJ2-7	TGTGCCAGCAGACGGAGAGGGGCACGCGAGCAGTACTTC	CASRRRGAREQYF
NA	NA	TRBV29-1	TRBJ2-5	TGCAGCGTTGAGCGGGACGGATCCCAAGAGACCCAGTACTTC	CSVERDGSQETQYF
NA	NA	TRBV7-9	TRBJ1-2	TGTGCCAGCAGCTTGCAGGCCACCTTC	CASSLQATF
NA	NA	TRBV5-8	TRBJ1-1	TGTGCCAGCAGCTTGGGACAGGTGCTGAACACTGAAGCTTTCTTT	CASSLGQVLNTEAFF
TRBD1	NA	TRBV30	TRBJ1-4	TGTGCCTGGAGTTCCGGGACAGGGGATGAAAAACTGTTTTTT	CAWSSGTGDEKLFF
TRBD1	NA	TRBV9	TRBJ1-2	TGTGCCAGCAGCGTACGAAGCATGGACAGGGGGGATGGCTACACCTTC	CASSVRSMDRGDGYTF
NA	NA	TRBV2	TRBJ2-5	TGTGCCAGCAGTGAAGCGCCTGCCCAGTACTTC	CASSEAPAQYF
NA	NA	TRBV5-1	TRBJ2-5	TGCGCCAGCGGGACTTACGCGGGTCCCCAAGAGACCCAGTACTTC	CASGTYAGPQETQYF
NA	few	TRBV11-2	TRBJ2-7	TGTGCCAGCAGCCTAACCCGCGGAAGCTCCTACGAGCAGTACTTC	CASSLTRGSSYEQYF
NA	NA	TRBV30	TRBJ1-2	TGTGCCTGGGCCCGAGGGGTTGATGGTGGCTACACCTTC	CAWARGVDGGYTF
NA	NA	TRBV28	TRBJ2-3	TGTGCCAGCAGGACTACAGATACGCAGTATTTT	CASRTTDTQYF